Detailed here is one T cell receptor (beta chain). This sample was taken from a study of blood T cell repertoires in COVID-19. In germline, CDR1 is LGHDT, CDR2 YNNKEL (reference sequence). Between the trimmed V and J ends, which lost 1 base and 7 bases, there was a span of 14 bases. The CDR3 is 14 residues long. Original methodology: Estimation of nucleated cell counts was performed using reference gene primer amplification. Data came from immunoSEQ multiplex PCR; TCRdb stores just in-frame clones and leaves some out. V and J calls and clone size are given by that table; D and trimming were obtained from the DNA. The sample comprises 95,000 to 110,000 clones, approximately 88% of which are singletons, and around 7% rests with the top ten.

This rearrangement joins TRBV3-1 (or the pseudogene TRBV3-2) to TRBJ2-7; D call uncertain. This receptor was taken from a man over 45 with active or convalescent COVID-19. Sequenced: peripheral blood. Here the CDR3 DNA reads TGTGCCAGCAGCCAAGCGGGTAGCCTACGGGAGCAGTACTTC. It is translated as CASSQAGSLREQYF.